This TCR beta chain stems from a study of T cell repertoires in cytomegalovirus infection. Study summary: Matching HLA type and CMV infection were both indicated by public TCR beta signatures. Notes on the study in general: Public TCR beta family frequency separated CMV-and-HLA carriers, including in an independent cohort. The study found HLA-C-restricted CMV-specific TCR beta clonotypes dominating the ex vivo response.

There are 16 residues in the CDR3. Germline V lookup: CDR1 DFQATT, CDR2 SNEGSKA (reference sequence). The J segment lost 1 base and the V segment lost 3 bases, leaving 9 bases of the junction unmatched. This clonotype was seen more than once but under ten times. Its antigen remains unidentified. TCRdb processed the reads anew with MiXCR; each CDR3 protein has one entry. The profile shows 100,000 to 150,000 distinct CDR3 sequences, 8.8% of them singletons. The clonotype originates from a human donor in good health (CMV status not recorded). Some clones in this sample may be carry-over from other donors' samples. V is TRBV20-1 and J is TRBJ2-7; TRBD2 matches 10 bases. What was sequenced was PBMCs. The CDR3 DNA follows: TGCAGTGCTAGCAGTCTAGCGGGGGCCCGATCCTACGAGCAGTACTTC. It codes for CSASSLAGARSYEQYF.